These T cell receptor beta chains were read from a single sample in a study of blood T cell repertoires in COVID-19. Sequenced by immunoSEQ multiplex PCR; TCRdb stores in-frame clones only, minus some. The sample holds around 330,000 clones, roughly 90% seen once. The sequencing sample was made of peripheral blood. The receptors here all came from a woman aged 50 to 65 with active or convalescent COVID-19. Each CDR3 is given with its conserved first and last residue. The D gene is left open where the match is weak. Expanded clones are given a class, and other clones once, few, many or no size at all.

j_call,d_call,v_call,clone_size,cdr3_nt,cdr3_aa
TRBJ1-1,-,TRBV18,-,TGTGCCAGCTCTAAGCCTTCCACAGGGAGCACTGAAGCTTTCTTT,CASSKPSTGSTEAFF
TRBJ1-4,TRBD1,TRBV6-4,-,TGTGCCAGCAGTGACGGGTCAGGGGGCAGTGAAAAACTGTTTTTT,CASSDGSGGSEKLFF
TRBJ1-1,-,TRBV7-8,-,TGTGCCAGCAGCTTACAGACTATGAACACTGAAGCTTTCTTT,CASSLQTMNTEAFF
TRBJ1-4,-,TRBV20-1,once,TGCAGTGCTAGTTCAGCAACTAATGAAAAACTGTTTTTT,CSASSATNEKLFF
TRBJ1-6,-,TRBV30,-,TGTGCCTGGAGCTTGGGGCTAAGGGATTCACCCCTCCACTTT,CAWSLGLRDSPLHF
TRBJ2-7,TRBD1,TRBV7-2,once,TGTGCCAGCAGCTTACAGGGGGCGGAAACCTACGAGCAGTACTTC,CASSLQGAETYEQYF
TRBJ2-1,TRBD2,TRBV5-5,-,TGTGCCAGCAGCCCCGGGACTAGCGGGCAACGTGAGCAGTTCTTC,CASSPGTSGQREQFF
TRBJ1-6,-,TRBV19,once,TGTGCCAGTAGTAAGGGGCTGAGCTCCTATAATTCACCCCTCCACTTT,CASSKGLSSYNSPLHF
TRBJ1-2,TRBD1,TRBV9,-,TGTGCCAGCAGCGTCAGAATGGGGACAGGGGGCTACGGGTGGGATGGCTACACCTTC,CASSVRMGTGGYGWDGYTF
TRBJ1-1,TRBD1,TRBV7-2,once,TGTGCCAGCAGCTTAGCGCTAGAACAGGGGGCGGCGAACACTGAAGCTTTCTTT,CASSLALEQGAANTEAFF
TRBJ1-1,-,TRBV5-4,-,TGTGCCAGCAGCCCGATGAGGGGGGGAGACACTGAAGCTTTCTTT,CASSPMRGGDTEAFF
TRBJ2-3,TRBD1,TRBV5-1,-,TGCGCCAGCAGCCAGGGACAGGGGGCGAATACAGATACGCAGTATTTT,CASSQGQGANTDTQYF
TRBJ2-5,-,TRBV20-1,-,TGCAGTGCTAGTGATCCCCTTACAGGGCTCCGAGAGACCCAGTACTTC,CSASDPLTGLRETQYF
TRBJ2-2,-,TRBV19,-,TGTGCCAGTAGTCCGACAGCGAACACCGGGGAGCTGTTTTTT,CASSPTANTGELFF
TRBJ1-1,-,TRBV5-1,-,TGCGCCAGCAGAGCGACGTCTATCAGGGGAGTTTTAACTGAAGCTTTCTTT,CASRATSIRGVLTEAFF
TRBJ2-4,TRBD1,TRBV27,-,TGTGCCAGCAGTATTAGACAGGGGCGCGTTGGCCTAGCCAAAAACATTCAGTACTTC,CASSIRQGRVGLAKNIQYF
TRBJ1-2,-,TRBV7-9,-,TGTGCCAGCAGCTTAGACTCGGACTATGGCTACACCTTC,CASSLDSDYGYTF
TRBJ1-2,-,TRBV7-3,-,TGTGCCAGCAGCTCCTCCCGGTCCACGTATGGCTACACCTTC,CASSSSRSTYGYTF
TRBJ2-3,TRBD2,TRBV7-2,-,TGTGCCAGCAGCCGTAGCGGGAATACGCAGTATTTT,CASSRSGNTQYF
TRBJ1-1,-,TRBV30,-,TGTGCCTGGAGCCAGGAACTAGCCTTTGGAACTGAAGCTTTCTTT,CAWSQELAFGTEAFF
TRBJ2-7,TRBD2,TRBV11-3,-,TGTGCCAGCAGCGCTACTAGCGGATCTTACGAGCAGTACTTC,CASSATSGSYEQYF
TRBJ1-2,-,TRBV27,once,TGTGCCAGCAGTTTATGGGGCAGGGAGGATGGCTACACCTTC,CASSLWGREDGYTF
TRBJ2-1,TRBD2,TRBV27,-,TGTGCCAGCAGAACTAGCGGGGGGGGCGATGAGCAGTTCTTC,CASRTSGGGDEQFF